This is a list of T cell receptor beta chains from one sample in a study of identical twins. TCRdb passed the 5' RACE reads through MiXCR, listing each CDR3 protein once. The sample carries just over 450,000 distinct CDR3 sequences, over 12% recorded once. These records were also assigned to another study, of yellow fever vaccine responses in identical twins.

Material: CD4+ T cells sorted from blood. These receptors came from a woman aged 18-29 years in good health. CDR3s include the opening cysteine and the closing phenylalanine or tryptophan. The order of the fields is clone size, V gene, CDR3 length, CDR3 protein. Only part of the rows carry a size: once, few, many, or a class if the clone is expanded.

-	TRBV2	15	CASSERGLVMPEQFF
-	TRBV12-5	16	CASGFIGQSSYNEQFF
many	TRBV10-3	12	CAISEGSDTQYF
-	TRBV7-9	14	CASSDTGGEDTQYF
few	TRBV7-9	15	CASSLAGGNNQPQHF
few	TRBV5-1	15	CASSLGQGIRNTQYF
many	TRBV18	13	CASSPLHTGELFF
few	TRBV18	14	CASSPTLGLYEQYF
-	TRBV21-1	15	CASSKAASRNNEQFF
few	TRBV15	15	CATSRATGTGTEAFF
few	TRBV10-3	14	CAISYEGGNSPLHF
-	TRBV28	15	CASSHQGRVRDTQYF
-	TRBV30	13	CAWSRTGADTQYF
-	TRBV7-6	16	CASSPGLGEGSYEQYF
-	TRBV20-1	15	CSAPRTSGLDNEQFF
-	TRBV11-2	20	CASSSPPGTSGWSSYNEQFF
few	TRBV10-3	13	CAISTGERPTQYF
many	TRBV29-1	14	CSVGTGGFQETQYF
many	TRBV29-1	14	CSVEKGLGTDTQYF
-	TRBV7-2	15	CASSGNRVRGETQYF
-	TRBV19	14	CASSGGRNTGELFF
few	TRBV20-1	12	CSAADREDTQYF
-	TRBV6-1	15	CASSWGWSGNQPQHF
few	TRBV5-1	14	CASSLQGLRDTQYF
few	TRBV20-1	15	CSAPSGSSGANVLTF
few	TRBV12-3/TRBV12-4	14	CASMGQDRFYEQYF
-	TRBV24-1	15	CATSEPTENTGELFF
-	TRBV5-1	15	CASSPSPGANQPQHF
few	TRBV20-1	14	CSAATGDNNQPQHF
many	TRBV12-3/TRBV12-4	15	CASSDSQGKATEAFF